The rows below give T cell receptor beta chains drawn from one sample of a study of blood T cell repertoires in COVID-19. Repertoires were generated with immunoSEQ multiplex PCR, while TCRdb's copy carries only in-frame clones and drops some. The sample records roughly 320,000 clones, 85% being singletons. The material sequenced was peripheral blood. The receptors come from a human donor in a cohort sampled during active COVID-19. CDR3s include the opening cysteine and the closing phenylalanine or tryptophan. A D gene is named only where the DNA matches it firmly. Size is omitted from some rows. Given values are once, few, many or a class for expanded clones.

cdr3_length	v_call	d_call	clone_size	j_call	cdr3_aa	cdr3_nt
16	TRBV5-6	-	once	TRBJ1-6	CASTTGTTFLGSPLHF	TGTGCCAGCACCACCGGGACAACTTTCCTGGGTTCACCCCTCCACTTT
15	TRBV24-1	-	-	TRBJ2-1	CATSEQGSSYNEQFF	TGTGCCACCAGTGAACAGGGAAGCTCCTACAATGAGCAGTTCTTC
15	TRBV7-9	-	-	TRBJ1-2	CASSLSEGQVGGYTF	TGTGCCAGCAGCTTATCGGAGGGGCAAGTAGGGGGCTACACCTTC
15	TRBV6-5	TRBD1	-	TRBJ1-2	CASSHGQGANYGYTF	TGTGCCAGCAGTCATGGACAGGGAGCTAACTATGGCTACACCTTC
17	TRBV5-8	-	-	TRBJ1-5	CASSLFRGEGPPRPQHF	TGTGCCAGCAGCTTATTTAGGGGGGAGGGCCCTCCTAGGCCCCAGCATTTT
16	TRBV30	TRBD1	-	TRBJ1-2	CAWSKIWTGVNYGYTF	TGTGCCTGGAGTAAAATTTGGACAGGAGTTAACTATGGCTACACCTTC
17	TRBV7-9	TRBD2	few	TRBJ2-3	CASSLGLAGGTTDTQYF	TGTGCCAGCAGCTTAGGACTAGCGGGGGGAACCACAGATACGCAGTATTTT
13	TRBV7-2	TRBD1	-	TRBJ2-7	CASSHGTGDEQYF	TGTGCCAGCAGCCATGGGACAGGGGACGAGCAGTACTTC
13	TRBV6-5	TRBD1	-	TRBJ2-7	CASPGGRPYEQYF	TGTGCCAGCCCAGGGGGAAGACCTTACGAGCAGTACTTC
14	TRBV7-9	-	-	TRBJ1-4	CASSPGGENEKLFF	TGTGCCAGCAGCCCGGGTGGGGAGAATGAAAAACTGTTTTTT
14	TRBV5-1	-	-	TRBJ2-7	CASSLSRSHYEQYF	TGCGCCAGCAGCTTGTCTAGGTCCCACTACGAGCAGTACTTC
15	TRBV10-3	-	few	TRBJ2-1	CAITNPEGSYNEQFF	TGTGCCATCACCAATCCCGAGGGCTCCTACAATGAGCAGTTCTTC
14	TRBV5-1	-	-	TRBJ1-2	CASSPLGANYGYTF	TGCGCCAGCAGCCCACTAGGAGCTAACTATGGCTACACCTTC
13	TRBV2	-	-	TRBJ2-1	CASRGRGNNEQFF	TGTGCCAGCCGGGGGAGAGGGAACAATGAGCAGTTCTTC
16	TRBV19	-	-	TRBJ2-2	CASTKYRESGAGELFF	TGTGCCAGTACCAAATACAGGGAGAGTGGTGCCGGGGAGCTGTTTTTT
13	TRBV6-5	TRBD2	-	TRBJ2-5	CASSYGGGGTQYF	TGTGCCAGCAGTTATGGTGGGGGGGGGACCCAGTACTTC
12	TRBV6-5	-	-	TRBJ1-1	CASTSSRGEAFF	TGTGCCAGCACGTCATCCCGGGGTGAAGCTTTCTTT
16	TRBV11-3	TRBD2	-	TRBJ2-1	CASSLGYGGTHNEQFF	TGTGCCAGCAGCTTAGGGTACGGGGGGACCCACAATGAGCAGTTCTTC
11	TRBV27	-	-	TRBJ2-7	CASSLGLEQYF	TGTGCCAGCAGTTTGGGGCTTGAGCAGTACTTC
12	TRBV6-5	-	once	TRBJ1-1	CASSSTPFSAFF	TGTGCCAGCAGTTCAACACCGTTTTCAGCTTTCTTT
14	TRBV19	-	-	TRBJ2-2	CASSIGGAPGELFF	TGTGCCAGTAGTATTGGGGGCGCGCCCGGGGAGCTGTTTTTT
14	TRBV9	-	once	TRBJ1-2	CASKDGLISYGYTF	TGTGCCAGCAAAGACGGACTCATCTCGTATGGCTACACCTTC
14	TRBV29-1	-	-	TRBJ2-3	CSVPRDSSTDTQYF	TGCAGCGTCCCCAGGGATTCTAGCACAGATACGCAGTATTTT
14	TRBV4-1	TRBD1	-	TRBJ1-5	CASLHGTDYQPQHF	TGCGCCAGCCTCCATGGGACAGACTATCAGCCCCAGCATTTT